This T cell receptor (beta chain) is drawn from a study of cytomegalovirus exposure and HLA in healthy donors. 60 Vbeta and 13 Jbeta primers were used in PCR. Some clones are missing from TCRdb's copy, which holds only in-frame ones; the method was immunoSEQ multiplex PCR. Here the sample spans some 150,000 clones, over 65% being singletons. The sample taken for sequencing was PBMCs. This clonotype was obtained from a middle-aged man in good health and CMV-seronegative.

The CDR3 region has the DNA TGTGCCAGCAGCTTGAACAGAATGAACACTGAAGCTTTCTTT. Translated, it gives CASSLNRMNTEAFF. The V call is TRBV7-8, the J call TRBJ1-1; D gene unclear. Trimming cost V 3 bases and J 0 bases, with 8 bases left between them. Looked up from germline, CDR1 is SGHVS and CDR2 is FQNEAQ. This CDR3 is built from 14 residues.